This T cell receptor beta chain was captured in a study of cytomegalovirus exposure and HLA in healthy donors. Broader study findings: TRBV6-2, TRBV6-3 and other indistinguishable V segments were excluded. It was shown in a later analysis that HLA-associated TCR beta chains were more clonally expanded than other, equally common chains.

Trimming left V 6 bases short and J 0 bases short, with 12 bases between. Germline V gene lookup returns CDR1 PRHDT and CDR2 FYEKMQ (reference sequence). The length of the CDR3 is 14 residues. This clone showed up just a few times. Its specificity is not known. The PCR employed 60 Vbeta primers together with 13 Jbeta primers. Clones were read by immunoSEQ multiplex PCR, and TCRdb kept only the in-frame ones, dropping some. The table includes 100,000 to 150,000 clones, around 84% detected once. The specimen was PBMCs. This clonotype was sampled from a woman aged 18-30 years in good health and CMV-seropositive. The V and J genes are TRBV13 and TRBJ2-7; weak D call: TRBD2 (6 bases). The CDR3 region has the DNA TGTGCCAGCAGGGGACTTCTGAGCTCCTACGAGCAGTACTTC. Translation: CASRGLLSSYEQYF.